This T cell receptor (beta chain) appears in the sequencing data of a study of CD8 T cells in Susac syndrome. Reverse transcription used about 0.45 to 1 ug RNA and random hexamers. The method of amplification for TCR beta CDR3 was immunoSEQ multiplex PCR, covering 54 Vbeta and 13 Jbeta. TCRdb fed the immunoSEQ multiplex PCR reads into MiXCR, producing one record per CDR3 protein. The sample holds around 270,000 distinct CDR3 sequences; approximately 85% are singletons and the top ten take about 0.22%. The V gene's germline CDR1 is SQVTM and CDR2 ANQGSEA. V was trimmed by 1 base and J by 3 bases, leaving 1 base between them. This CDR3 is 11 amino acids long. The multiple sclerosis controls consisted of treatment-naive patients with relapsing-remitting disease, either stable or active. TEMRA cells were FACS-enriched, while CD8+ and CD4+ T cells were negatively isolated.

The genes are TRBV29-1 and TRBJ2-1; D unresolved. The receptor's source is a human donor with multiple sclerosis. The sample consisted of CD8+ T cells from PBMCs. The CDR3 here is CSVEGYNEQFF. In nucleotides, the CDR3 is TGCAGCGTTGAAGGCTACAATGAGCAGTTCTTC.